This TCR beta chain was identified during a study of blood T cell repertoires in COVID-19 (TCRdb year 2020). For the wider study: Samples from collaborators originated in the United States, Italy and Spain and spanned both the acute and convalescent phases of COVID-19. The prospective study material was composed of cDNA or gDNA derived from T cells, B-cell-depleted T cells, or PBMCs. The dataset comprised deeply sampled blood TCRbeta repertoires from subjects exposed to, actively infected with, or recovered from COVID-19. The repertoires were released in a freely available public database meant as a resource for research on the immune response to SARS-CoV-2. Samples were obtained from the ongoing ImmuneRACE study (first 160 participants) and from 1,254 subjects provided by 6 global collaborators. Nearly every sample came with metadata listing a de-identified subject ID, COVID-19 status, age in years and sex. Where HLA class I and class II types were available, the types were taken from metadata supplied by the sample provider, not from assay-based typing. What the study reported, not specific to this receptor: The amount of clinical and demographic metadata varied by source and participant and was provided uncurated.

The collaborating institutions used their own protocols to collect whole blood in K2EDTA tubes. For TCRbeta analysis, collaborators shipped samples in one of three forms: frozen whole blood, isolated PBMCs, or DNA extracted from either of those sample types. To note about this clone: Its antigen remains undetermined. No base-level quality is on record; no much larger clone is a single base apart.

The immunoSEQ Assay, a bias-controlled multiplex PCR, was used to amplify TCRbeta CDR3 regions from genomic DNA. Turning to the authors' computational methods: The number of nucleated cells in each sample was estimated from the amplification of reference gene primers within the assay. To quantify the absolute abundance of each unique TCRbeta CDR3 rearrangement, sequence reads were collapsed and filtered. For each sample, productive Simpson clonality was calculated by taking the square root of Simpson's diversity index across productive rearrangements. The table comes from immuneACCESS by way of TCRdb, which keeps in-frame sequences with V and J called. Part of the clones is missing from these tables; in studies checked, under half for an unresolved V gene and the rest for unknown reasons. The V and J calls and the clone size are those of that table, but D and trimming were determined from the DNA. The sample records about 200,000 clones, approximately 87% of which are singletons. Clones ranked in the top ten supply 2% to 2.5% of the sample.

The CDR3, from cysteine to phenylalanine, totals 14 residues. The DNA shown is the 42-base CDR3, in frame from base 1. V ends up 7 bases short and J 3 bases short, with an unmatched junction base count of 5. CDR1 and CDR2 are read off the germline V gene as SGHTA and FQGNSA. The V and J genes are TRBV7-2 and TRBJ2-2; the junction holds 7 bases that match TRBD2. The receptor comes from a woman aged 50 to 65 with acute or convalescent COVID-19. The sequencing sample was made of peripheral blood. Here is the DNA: TGTGCCAGCACCCCTAGCGGCTACACCGGGGAGCTGTTTTTT. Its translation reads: CASTPSGYTGELFF.